This TCR beta chain originates from a study of vaccination and CD4 T cells after COVID-19. Study information: The authors used overlapping spike peptides from SARS-CoV-2, HCoV-NL63, HCoV-OC43 and HCoV-229E to stimulate cells.

Time point defined: late sampling 161 to 241 days after vaccination in a few convalescent patients. Treatment reported: approximately 10-day PBMC culture with coronavirus spike peptide pools or control peptides (ViraFEST assay). Cultured CD4+ T-cell DNA underwent Oncomine TCR Beta short-read sequencing. TCRdb processed the PCR reads anew with MiXCR; each CDR3 protein has one entry. This table has roughly 15,000 distinct CDR3 sequences, around 50% appearing once. Germline V gene lookup returns CDR1 LNHDA and CDR2 SQIVND (reference sequence). The CDR3 sequence is 11 residues long. Points on this clonotype: As yet, its antigen is unknown.

This chain uses TRBV19 with TRBJ1-1; D ambiguous. The material sequenced was CD4+ T cells from blood, cultured in vitro, taken about 7 months after SARS-CoV-2 vaccination. This clonotype was sampled from a human donor who had recovered from COVID-19. The CDR3 sequence: CVTHSSTEAFF. In DNA, the CDR3 is TGTGTCACTCATAGCAGCACTGAAGCTTTCTTT.